Listed here are 27 T cell receptor beta chains from one sample, sequenced in a study of response to subunit inactivated influenza vaccine. Each CDR3 protein is one row after TCRdb ran MiXCR on the RT-PCR reads. Of roughly 500,000 distinct CDR3 sequences in the sample, 16% were seen once. This specimen consisted of CD4+ T cells sorted from PBMCs, obtained about 23 months after vaccination. The receptors were gathered from a man between 50 and 69 years old who received an inactivated influenza vaccine.

The CDR3 loop is CATRALLGGELFF. The CDR3 region has the DNA TGTGCCACCCGGGCCCTCCTGGGCGGGGAGCTGTTTTTT. V gene TRBV6-1 combines with J gene TRBJ2-2, with unresolved D. The V and J ends lost 10 bases and 7 bases respectively, with 16 bases between them. The CDR3 is made up of 13 amino acids. CDR1 is MNHNS, CDR2 SASEGT, per germline.

Only a few counts were recorded for this clonotype. The genes are TRBV29-1 and TRBJ1-2; D is uncertain. Germline CDR1 and CDR2: SQVTM and ANQGSEA. The CDR3 totals 12 residues. The germline V and J ends were trimmed by 1 base and 7 bases, with 10 bases remaining between them. Written as DNA, the CDR3 is TGCAGCGTTGAAGCAGAACGCGGTGGCTACACCTTC. It is translated as CSVEAERGGYTF.

This clonotype was recorded a few times. The rearrangement joins TRBV7-8 to TRBJ1-4; TRBD1 is a possible D gene (6 bases). Germline CDR1 SGHVS, CDR2 FQNEAQ. Trimming took 4 bases from V and 8 from J, leaving 17 bases between them. The CDR3 totals 15 residues. The CDR3 DNA sequence: TGTGCCAGCAGCTGGGGGGCTATCGGTCGGGAAAAACTGTTTTTT. Protein sequence: CASSWGAIGREKLFF.

The rearrangement uses TRBV20-1 and TRBJ2-2, with 8 bases that match TRBD1. In germline, CDR1 is DFQATT, CDR2 SNEGSKA (reference sequence). This CDR3 spans 15 amino acids. V was clipped by 0 bases and J by 7 bases; unmatched bases: 7. The CDR3 is CSARDWNRGDGELFF. CDR3 DNA: TGCAGTGCTAGAGATTGGAACAGGGGGGACGGGGAGCTGTTTTTT.

This clonotype was observed a few times. The CDR3 is CASGIFTGGKMNTEAFF. In nucleotides, the CDR3 is TGTGCTAGTGGTATCTTTACAGGGGGCAAGATGAACACTGAAGCTTTCTTT. This sequence joins TRBV12-5 and TRBJ1-1, with 9 bases matching TRBD1. This CDR3 comprises 17 residues. The V and J ends lost 5 bases and 0 bases, in that order; junction bases with no gene match: 10. CDR1 and CDR2 (germline): LGHNT, FRNRAP.

This clonotype was recorded at least ten times. The J gene is TRBJ1-6, the V gene TRBV28, with TRBD1 identical over 8 bases. The CDR3 contains 15 residues. V was clipped by 3 bases and J by 8 bases; unmatched bases: 6. CDR1 is MDHEN, CDR2 SYDVKM, per germline. CDR3 DNA: TGTGCCAGCAGTTTCCGGGACAGGAGATATTCACCCCTCCACTTT. This codes for CASSFRDRRYSPLHF.

The V call is TRBV7-3, the J call TRBJ2-1; 9 bases are shared with TRBD1. Trimming at V came to 5 bases and at J to 8 bases, leaving 7 bases not matched to a gene. Germline CDR1 reads SGHTA; CDR2 reads FQGTGA. The CDR3 has 14 amino acids. The CDR3 loop is CASSTRDRAYEQFF. The DNA for the CDR3 is TGTGCCAGCAGCACACGGGACAGGGCATATGAGCAGTTCTTC.

This clonotype has only a few counts. The chain couples TRBV20-1 to TRBJ2-3, with unresolved D. CDR1 and CDR2 from the germline V gene are DFQATT and SNEGSKA (reference sequence). The CDR3 sequence is 15 residues long. V was shortened by 5 bases and J by 1 base, with 16 bases between the two germline ends. CDR3 nucleotides: TGCAGTGCTGCCGCAGTGAGAGGTGGCACAGATACGCAGTATTTT. This translates into CSAAAVRGGTDTQYF.

The chain employs TRBV3-1 and TRBJ1-1; no reliable D call. Germline-derived CDR1 and CDR2 are LGHDT and YNNKEL (reference sequence). The CDR3 has 12 residues. Trimming took off 4 bases at V and 6 bases at J, with 9 bases between the two ends. Written as DNA, the CDR3 is TGTGCCAGCAGCCCCCCCGGCGCTGAAGCTTTCTTT. The encoded protein is CASSPPGAEAFF.

The V and J genes are TRBV15 and TRBJ1-4; D gene uncertain. V was clipped by 0 bases and J by 7 bases, with 12 bases between them. CDR3 size: 15 residues. The germline gives CDR1 LNHNV, CDR2 YYDKDF (reference sequence). CDR3 protein: CATSRDLGTGEKLFF. The CDR3 nucleotides are TGTGCCACCAGCAGAGATTTAGGAACGGGTGAAAAACTGTTTTTT. The whole variable domain, remainder taken from reference TRBV15 and TRBJ1-4, is DAMVIQNPRYQVTQFGKPVTLSCSQTLNHNVMYWYQQKSSQAPKLLFHYYDKDFNNEADTPDNFQSRRPNTSFCFLDIRSPGLGDTAMYLCATSRDLGTGEKLFFGSGTQLSVL.

This clonotype was seen only a few times. This CDR3 is CASSPIQGYRNEQFF. The CDR3 coding sequence is TGTGCCAGCAGTCCCATCCAGGGTTATAGGAATGAGCAGTTCTTC. This chain uses TRBV7-9 with TRBJ2-1, with D possibly TRBD1 on 5 matching bases. Trimming cost V 6 bases and J 7 bases, with 19 bases left between them. This CDR3 spans 15 amino acids. Germline assignment: CDR1 SEHNR and CDR2 FQNEAQ (reference sequence). The whole variable domain, remainder taken from reference TRBV7-9 and TRBJ2-1, is DTGVSQNPRHKITKRGQNVTFRCDPISEHNRLYWYRQTLGQGPEFLTYFQNEAQLEKSRLLSDRFSAERPKGSFSTLEIQRTEQGDSAMYLCASSPIQGYRNEQFFGPGTRLTVL.

There are a few counts of this clonotype. The rearrangement uses TRBV12-3 or TRBV12-4 and TRBJ2-2, with D perhaps given as TRBD1 or TRBD2 (5 bases each). CDR3 size: 15 residues. V lost 3 bases to trimming and J lost 1 base, with 9 bases between them. In nucleotides, the CDR3 is TGTGCCAGCAGTTTCGCAGGGAGGAACACCGGGGAGCTGTTTTTT. The encoded protein is CASSFAGRNTGELFF.

As DNA, the CDR3 is TGCAGTTTTGGGGGGGAGACAGGGCGGGCATACAATGAGCAGTTCTTC. It translates to CSFGGETGRAYNEQFF. The rearrangement joins TRBV29-1 to TRBJ2-1; D could derive from TRBD1 or TRBD2 (7 bases each). The CDR3 runs to 16 residues. CDR1 and CDR2 (germline): SQVTM, ANQGSEA.

The rearrangement uses TRBV28 and TRBJ2-1; D is undetermined. V gave up 8 bases and J gave up 0 bases, with 11 bases separating them. This CDR3 contains 14 residues. CDR1 MDHEN and CDR2 SYDVKM come from the germline V gene. The DNA of the CDR3 is TGTGCCAGCGTGGGTCTTAGCTCCTACAATGAGCAGTTCTTC. The encoded protein is CASVGLSSYNEQFF. The full variable domain, its missing parts supplied by reference TRBV28 and TRBJ2-1, is DVKVTQSSRYLVKRTGEKVFLECVQDMDHENMFWYRQDPGLGLRLIYFSYDVKMKEKGDIPEGYSVSREKKERFSLILESASTNQTSMYLCASVGLSSYNEQFFGPGTRLTVL.

This clonotype has more than one count but fewer than ten. The chain employs TRBV7-2 and TRBJ1-5, with TRBD1 matching over 7 bases. The CDR3 sequence is 15 residues long. CDR1 and CDR2 (germline): SGHTA, FQGNSA. V shed 1 base, J shed 7 bases, and the junction held 7 bases outside the gene matches. The CDR3 region is CASSLGLQGNQPQHF. CDR3 nucleotide sequence: TGTGCCAGCAGCTTAGGGTTACAGGGGAACCAGCCCCAGCATTTT. Supplemented by reference TRBV7-2 and TRBJ1-5, the full variable domain reads GAGVSQSPSNKVTEKGKDVELRCDPISGHTALYWYRQSLGQGLEFLIYFQGNSAPDKSGLPSDRFSAERTGGSVSTLTIQRTQQEDSAVYLCASSLGLQGNQPQHFGDGTRLSIL.

The rearrangement uses TRBV7-2 and TRBJ2-7; TRBD2 aligns across 11 bases. Germline V gene data show CDR1 as SGHTA and CDR2 as FQGNSA. The CDR3 is 15 residues long. V shed 3 bases and J 5 bases; nucleotides not matched to a gene: 6. CDR3 loop: CASSFGTSGSHEQYF. The CDR3 nucleotides are TGTGCCAGCAGCTTCGGTACTAGCGGGAGCCACGAGCAGTACTTC.

The rearrangement joins TRBV6-2 or TRBV6-3 to TRBJ2-3; D uncertain. From germline, CDR1 is MNHEY and CDR2 SVGEGT. V was trimmed by 5 bases and J by 0 bases, leaving 9 bases between them. The CDR3 is made up of 14 amino acids. As DNA, the CDR3 is TGTGCCAGCAGTACCCTATATAGCACAGATACGCAGTATTTT. Translating it yields CASSTLYSTDTQYF.

This clonotype was counted between two and nine times. V gene TRBV4-3 combines with J gene TRBJ2-2; no firm D call. The CDR3 runs 14 residues. The V and J ends lost 1 base and 6 bases respectively, with 9 bases between them. Germline assignment: CDR1 LGHNA and CDR2 YSLEER. The DNA of the CDR3 is TGCGCCAGCAGCCAAGTAATAAGGGCCGGGGAGCTGTTTTTT. This translates into CASSQVIRAGELFF.

This clonotype turned up a few times. This rearrangement joins TRBV7-2 to TRBJ1-5; 7 bases are shared with TRBD1. Germline CDR1 SGHTA, CDR2 FQGNSA. This CDR3 has 15 residues. Unmatched junction bases numbered 4, after V lost 5 bases and J lost 0 bases. CDR3 sequence (DNA): TGTGCCAGCAGCCGGACAGGTAGTAGCAATCAGCCCCAGCATTTT. Protein: CASSRTGSSNQPQHF.

This chain joins TRBV20-1 and TRBJ2-7, with D perhaps TRBD1 (5 bases). The CDR3 spans 15 residues. Per germline, CDR1 DFQATT and CDR2 SNEGSKA (reference sequence). V lost 0 bases and J 3 bases, leaving 15 bases between the germline ends. The CDR3 coding sequence is TGCAGTGCTAGAGATCCATTTCAGGGATTCTACGAGCAGTACTTC. It encodes CSARDPFQGFYEQYF.

The chain joins TRBV5-1 to TRBJ2-7, with 7 bases that match TRBD1. CDR1 and CDR2 (germline): SGHRS, YFSETQ. The CDR3 length is 13 residues. The V and J ends lost 4 bases and 6 bases, in that order; junction bases with no gene match: 7. CDR3 DNA sequence: TGCGCCAGCAGCCCGGGACAGTATGGCGAGCAGTACTTC. Protein: CASSPGQYGEQYF.

This clonotype was seen repeatedly, ten times or more. The CDR3 DNA reads as TGTGCCAGCAGCTTAGGGACACAAAGTGAGCAGTTCTTC. Protein: CASSLGTQSEQFF. The chain has TRBV7-2 and TRBJ2-1, with D maybe TRBD1 (5 bases). The CDR3 is made up of 13 amino acids. V shed 1 base and J shed 9 bases, with 10 bases lying between them. CDR1 and CDR2 (germline): SGHTA, FQGNSA.

The chain is built from TRBV6-5 and TRBJ2-5; 9 bases fit TRBD1. From germline, CDR1 is MNHEY and CDR2 SVGAGI. The CDR3 consists of 15 residues. The V segment lost 0 bases and the J segment 6 bases; nucleotides outside the gene matches: 5. CDR3 nucleotides: TGTGCCAGCAGTTACTCCGGACAGGGGCTAAAGACCCAGTACTTC. Amino acid sequence: CASSYSGQGLKTQYF.

The chain is built from TRBV7-2 and TRBJ1-2; TRBD1 matches at 10 bases. The CDR3 consists of 15 residues. The germline gives CDR1 SGHTA, CDR2 FQGNSA. V trimming: 5 bases; J trimming: 8 bases; junction bases outside the gene matches: 11. For the CDR3, the DNA is TGTGCCAGCAGCACCAGACAGGGGGCTGATGGAGGCTACACCTTC. It translates to CASSTRQGADGGYTF.

This clonotype was found a few times. The rearrangement joins TRBV7-9 to TRBJ2-5; 7 nucleotides align to TRBD1. Germline lookup yields CDR1 SEHNR and CDR2 FQNEAQ (reference sequence). The CDR3 loop spans 14 amino acids. V lost 5 bases, J lost 1 base, and 4 bases stayed unmatched. DNA of the CDR3: TGTGCCAGCAGCCGACGACAGGGCCAAGAGACCCAGTACTTC. Encoded protein: CASSRRQGQETQYF.

This chain joins TRBV6-1 and TRBJ2-1, with D perhaps TRBD1 (6 bases). The V end was cut by 6 bases, the J end by 8 bases, with 14 bases between. Germline assignment: CDR1 MNHNS and CDR2 SASEGT. CDR3 length: 13 amino acids. CDR3 coding DNA: TGTGCCAGCAGATTCGACAGGATCGATGAGCAGTTCTTC. Translation: CASRFDRIDEQFF.

The chain links TRBV29-1 to TRBJ2-7, with 13 bases aligning to TRBD2. V trimming: 4 bases; J trimming: 2 bases; junction bases outside the gene matches: 2. The CDR3 loop spans 14 amino acids. Germline assignment: CDR1 SQVTM and CDR2 ANQGSEA. CDR3: CSVGLAGGPYEQYF. CDR3 coding DNA: TGCAGCGTTGGACTAGCGGGAGGTCCCTACGAGCAGTACTTC.